This T cell receptor (beta chain) was identified in a study of CD8 T cells in Susac syndrome. With random hexamers, about 0.5 to 1 ug RNA was reverse transcribed. TCRdb itself ran the immunoSEQ multiplex PCR reads through MiXCR, one entry per CDR3 protein. The sample has around 200,000 distinct CDR3 sequences, about 95% seen once; the top ten hold 0.15% to 0.2%. A remark on this clonotype: Its specificity is unknown.

Regarding the study as a whole: Peak Susac CD8+ clonal expansion occurred in TEMRA cells and active patients.

The T cells that were sequenced for TCR beta were CD8+ and CD4+ cells from blood. Sequencing input: CD8+ T cells from PBMCs. The TCR sequence derives from a human donor with Susac syndrome.

CDR3 amino acids: CASSATSASYEQYF. The CDR3 nucleotides read TGTGCCAGCAGTGCGACTAGCGCTAGCTACGAGCAGTACTTC. This chain links TRBV27 with TRBJ2-7, with 8 bases aligning to TRBD2. Trimming at V came to 5 bases and at J to 3 bases, leaving 6 bases not matched to a gene. CDR1 MNHEY and CDR2 SMNVEV come from the germline V gene (reference sequence). CDR3 length: 14 amino acids.